Given below is one TCR beta chain in context. Antigen unknown. Expressed TCRB transcripts got sequenced, as all isolated RNA was reverse transcribed. The table came from immunoSEQ multiplex PCR; TCRdb's copy has only in-frame clones and leaves some out. The repertoire holds about 240,000 clones, 27% seen once, with approximately 4% in the top ten. The data belong to a study of beta chain features in type 1 diabetes. Overall study findings and caveats: Patients and controls would be equally affected if PCR favored shorter templates.

Germline V lookup: CDR1 MNHEY, CDR2 SVGAGI. The CDR3 is 15 residues long. Trimming removed 8 bases at V and 0 bases at J, with 11 bases between. Naive, central memory, regulatory and stem cell-like memory cells within the CD4+ compartment were sorted using CD45RO/CCR7/CD25/CD127/CD95/CD27. The chain carries TRBV6-5 and TRBJ1-6; possible D gene TRBD1, 5 bases. The sequence was obtained from a man aged 30-40 years in good health. Sequenced: central memory CD4+ T cells from blood. As DNA, the CDR3 is TGTGCCAGCGGGGCAGATCTCTCCTATAATTCACCCCTCCACTTT. Protein product: CASGADLSYNSPLHF.